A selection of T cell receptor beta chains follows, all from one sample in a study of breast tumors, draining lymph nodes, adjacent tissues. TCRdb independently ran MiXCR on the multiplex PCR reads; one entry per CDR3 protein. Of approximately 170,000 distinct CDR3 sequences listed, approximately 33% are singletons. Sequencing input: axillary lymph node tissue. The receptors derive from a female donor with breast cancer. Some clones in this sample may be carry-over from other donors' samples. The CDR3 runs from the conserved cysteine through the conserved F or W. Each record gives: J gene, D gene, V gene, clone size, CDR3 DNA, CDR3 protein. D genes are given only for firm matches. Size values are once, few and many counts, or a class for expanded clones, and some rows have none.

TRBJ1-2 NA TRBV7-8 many TGTGCCAGCAGCTCGAATAGAAGGTTTGTTAACTATGGCTACACCTTC CASSSNRRFVNYGYTF
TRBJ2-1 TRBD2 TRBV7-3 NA TGTGCCAGCAGCTTAATTGGGACTAGCGGATACAATGGGCAGCTCTTC CASSLIGTSGYNGQLF
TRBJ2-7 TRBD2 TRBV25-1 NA TGTGCCAGCAGTGACTCGGGGGGGTACTACGAGCAGTACTTC CASSDSGGYYEQYF
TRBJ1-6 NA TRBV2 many TGTGCCAGCACAACAGGGTATAATTCACCCCTCCACTTT CASTTGYNSPLHF
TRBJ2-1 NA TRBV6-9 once TGTGCCAGCAGTCTATTCCCAACGGGCTGGGAGAGCTCCTACAATGAGCAGTTCTTC CASSLFPTGWESSYNEQFF
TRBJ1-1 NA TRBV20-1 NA TGCAGTGCTGCCAGCCTGCGACGGGTCGGCACTGAAGCTTTCTTT CSAASLRRVGTEAFF
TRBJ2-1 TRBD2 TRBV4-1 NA TGCGCCAGCAGCGGAGCGGGAGGGATTTCCTACAATGAGCAGTTCTTC CASSGAGGISYNEQFF
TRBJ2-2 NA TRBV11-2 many TGTGCCAGCAGCTTTGAGGGTACGGGGGAGCTGTTTTTT CASSFEGTGELFF
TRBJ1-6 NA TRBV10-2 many TGCGCCAGCAGGGAGGGGCCCAATTCACCCCTCCACTTT CASREGPNSPLHF
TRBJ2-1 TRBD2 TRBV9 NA TGTGCCAGCAGCGTGAGCGGGAACTCCTACAATGAGCCGTTCTTC CASSVSGNSYNEPFF
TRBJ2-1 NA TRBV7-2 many TGTGCCAGCAGCCGAGAGGGTTGGGGCGAGCAGTTCTTC CASSREGWGEQFF
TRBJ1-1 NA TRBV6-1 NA TGTGCCAGCCACTTTGAGGGGGATGGGAACACTGAAGCTTTCTTT CASHFEGDGNTEAFF
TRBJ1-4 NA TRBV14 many TGTGCCAGCAGCCAACTCCGAGGGAGCCCTAATGAAAAACTGTTTTTT CASSQLRGSPNEKLFF
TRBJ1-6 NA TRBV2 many TGTGCCAGCACGGGGAATTCACCCCTCCACTTT CASTGNSPLHF
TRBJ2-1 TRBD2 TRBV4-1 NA TGCGCCAGCAGACAGCTAGCGGGGGACTGGGGGAATGAGCAGTTCTTC CASRQLAGDWGNEQFF
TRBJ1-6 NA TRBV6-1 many TGTGCCAGCAGGGGGCGCGGGTCACCCCTCCACTTT CASRGRGSPLHF
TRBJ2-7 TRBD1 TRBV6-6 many TGTGCCAGCAGTCCGGGACAGGGTTACTACGAGCAGTACTTC CASSPGQGYYEQYF
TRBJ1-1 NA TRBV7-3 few TGTGCCAGCAGCTCCCCGGGAGCTGAAGCTTTCTTT CASSSPGAEAFF
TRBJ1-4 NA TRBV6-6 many TGTGCCAGCAGTTACGAAAAGCTGAATGAAAAACTGTTTTTT CASSYEKLNEKLFF
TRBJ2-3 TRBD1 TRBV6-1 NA TGTGCCAGCAGGCTCCAGGGACAGAGAGATACGCAGTATTTT CASRLQGQRDTQYF
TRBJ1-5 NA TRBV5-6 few TGTGCCAGCAGCTTGGGGTCAGGGTTGTACGAGCATTTT CASSLGSGLYEHF
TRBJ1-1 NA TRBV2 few TGTGCCAGCAGTGGGGAAGGGGGTAGGACTGAAGCTTTCTTT CASSGEGGRTEAFF
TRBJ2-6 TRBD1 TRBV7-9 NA TGTGCCAGCAGCTCCCTGGACGGGACAGAAAGCTCTGGGGCCAACGTCCTGACTTTC CASSSLDGTESSGANVLTF
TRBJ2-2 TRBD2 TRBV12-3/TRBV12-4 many TGTGCCAGCGGTCTTAGGACTAGCGGGGGGGCAGGGGAGCTGTTTTTT CASGLRTSGGAGELFF
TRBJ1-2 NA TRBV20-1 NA TGCAGTGCTAGAGATTCGCGGGCAGGGGCTGGCTACACCTTC CSARDSRAGAGYTF
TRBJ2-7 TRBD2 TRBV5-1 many TGCGCCAGCAGCCGGGGGTACGGCGGGGGGGCTTTTCACGAGCAGTACTTC CASSRGYGGGAFHEQYF
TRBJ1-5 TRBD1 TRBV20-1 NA TGCAGTGCTAGGGGACAGGGGGCGGGTCAGCCCCAGCATTTT CSARGQGAGQPQHF
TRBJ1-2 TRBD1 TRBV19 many TGTGCCAGTAGCATCTGGGGAAAGACAGGGGATGATGGCTACACCTTC CASSIWGKTGDDGYTF
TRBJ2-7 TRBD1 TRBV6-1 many TGTGCCAGCAGCAGGGGGCGGCTGGCTTACGAGCAGTACTTC CASSRGRLAYEQYF
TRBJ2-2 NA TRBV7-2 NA TGTGCCAGCAGCTGTAGGGGCGTAGTAGGTTGTGGGGAGCTGTTTTTT CASSCRGVVGCGELFF
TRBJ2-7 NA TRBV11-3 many TGTGCCAGCAGCGCCGATAACAGGGCTTACGAGCAGTACTTC CASSADNRAYEQYF
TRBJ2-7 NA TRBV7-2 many TGTGCCAGCAGCTTAGGATACCTAAGCTCCTACGAGCAGTACTTC CASSLGYLSSYEQYF
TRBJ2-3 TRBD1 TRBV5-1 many TGCGCCAGCAGCCGTGAACAGGGGGGTAGCACAGATACGCAGTATTTT CASSREQGGSTDTQYF
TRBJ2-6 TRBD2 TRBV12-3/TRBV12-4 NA TGTGCCAGCACCCCGGGACTAGCGGGAGCAACTGGGGCCAACGTCCTGACTTTC CASTPGLAGATGANVLTF
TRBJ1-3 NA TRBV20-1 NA TGCAGTGCTAGAGGGACAGACGGAAACACCATATATTTT CSARGTDGNTIYF
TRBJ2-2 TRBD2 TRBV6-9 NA TGTGCCAGCAGTCAACTAGCGGGAGTTATCCCCGGGGAGCTGTTTTTT CASSQLAGVIPGELFF
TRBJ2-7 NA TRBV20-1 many TGCAGTGCTAGAGATAGGGGAGGCGAGCAGTACTTC CSARDRGGEQYF
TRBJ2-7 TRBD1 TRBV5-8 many TGTGCCAGCAGCTTGTACAGGGGAAACGAGCAGTACTTC CASSLYRGNEQYF
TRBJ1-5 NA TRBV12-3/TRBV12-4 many TGTGCCAGCAGTTTAGTAGGGGAAGGGCAGCCCCAGCATTTT CASSLVGEGQPQHF
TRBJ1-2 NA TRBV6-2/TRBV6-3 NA TGTGCCAGCACCGGACAGAAGGGGATTGGGGCCTATGGCTACACCTTC CASTGQKGIGAYGYTF
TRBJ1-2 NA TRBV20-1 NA TGCAGTGCTAGAGATGAGGGGGAGAATATCTATGGCTACACCTTC CSARDEGENIYGYTF
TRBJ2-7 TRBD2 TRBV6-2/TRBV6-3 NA TGTGCCAGCAGTTATCTGGGCGGGAGCTACGAGCAGTACTTC CASSYLGGSYEQYF
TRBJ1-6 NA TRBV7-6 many TGTGCCAGCAGCCCGGACGTAAATAATTCACCCCTCCACTTT CASSPDVNNSPLHF
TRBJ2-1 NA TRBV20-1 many TGCAGTGCTAGGGACAGCCACAATGAGCAGTTCTTC CSARDSHNEQFF